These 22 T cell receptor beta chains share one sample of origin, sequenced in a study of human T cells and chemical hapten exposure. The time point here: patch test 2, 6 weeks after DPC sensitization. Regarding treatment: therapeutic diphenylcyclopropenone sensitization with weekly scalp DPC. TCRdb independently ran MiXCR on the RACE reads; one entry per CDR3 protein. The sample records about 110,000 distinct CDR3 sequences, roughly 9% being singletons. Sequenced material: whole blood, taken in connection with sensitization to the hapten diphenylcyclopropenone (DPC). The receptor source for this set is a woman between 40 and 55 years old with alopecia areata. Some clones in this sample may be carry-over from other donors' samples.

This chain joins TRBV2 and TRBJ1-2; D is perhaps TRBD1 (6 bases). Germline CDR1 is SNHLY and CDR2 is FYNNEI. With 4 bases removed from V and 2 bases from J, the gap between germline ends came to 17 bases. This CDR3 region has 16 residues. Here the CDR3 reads CASSGRTSGGNYGYTF. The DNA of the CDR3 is TGTGCCAGCAGTGGGAGGACTTCGGGGGGCAACTATGGCTACACCTTC.

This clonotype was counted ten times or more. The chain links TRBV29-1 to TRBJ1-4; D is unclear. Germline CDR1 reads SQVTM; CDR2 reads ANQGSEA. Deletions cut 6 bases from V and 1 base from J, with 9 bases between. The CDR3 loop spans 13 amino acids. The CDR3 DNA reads TGCAGCGTGTCTCAGATAACTAATGAAAAACTGTTTTTT. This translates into CSVSQITNEKLFF.

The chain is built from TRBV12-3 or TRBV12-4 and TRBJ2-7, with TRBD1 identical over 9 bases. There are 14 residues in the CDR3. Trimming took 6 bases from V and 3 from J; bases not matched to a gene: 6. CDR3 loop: CASRPDRGSYEQYF. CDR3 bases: TGTGCCAGCAGACCTGACAGGGGGAGCTACGAGCAGTACTTC.

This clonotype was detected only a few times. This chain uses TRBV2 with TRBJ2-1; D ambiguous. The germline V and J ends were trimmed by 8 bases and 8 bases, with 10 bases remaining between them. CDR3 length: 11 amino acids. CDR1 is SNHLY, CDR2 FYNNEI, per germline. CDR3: CASDEADEQFF. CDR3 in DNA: TGTGCCAGCGATGAGGCCGATGAGCAGTTCTTC.

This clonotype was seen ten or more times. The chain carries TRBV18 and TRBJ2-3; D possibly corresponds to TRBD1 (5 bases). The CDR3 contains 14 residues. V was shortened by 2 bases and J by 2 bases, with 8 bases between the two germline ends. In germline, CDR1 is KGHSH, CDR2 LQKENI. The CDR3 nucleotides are TGTGCCAGCTCACCAGTGACAGACACAGATACGCAGTATTTT. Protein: CASSPVTDTDTQYF.

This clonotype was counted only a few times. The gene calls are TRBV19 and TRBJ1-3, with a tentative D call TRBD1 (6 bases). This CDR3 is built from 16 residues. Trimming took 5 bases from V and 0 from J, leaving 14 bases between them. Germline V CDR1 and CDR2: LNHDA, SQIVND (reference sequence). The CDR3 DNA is TGTGCCAGTAGTGCCTCGACAGGTAACTCTGGAAACACCATATATTTT. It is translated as CASSASTGNSGNTIYF.

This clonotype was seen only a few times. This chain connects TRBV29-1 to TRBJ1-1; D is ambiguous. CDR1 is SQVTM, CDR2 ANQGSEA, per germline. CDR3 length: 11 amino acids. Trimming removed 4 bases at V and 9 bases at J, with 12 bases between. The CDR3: CSVVGLGKAFF. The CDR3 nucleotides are TGCAGCGTTGTGGGCCTAGGGAAAGCTTTCTTT.

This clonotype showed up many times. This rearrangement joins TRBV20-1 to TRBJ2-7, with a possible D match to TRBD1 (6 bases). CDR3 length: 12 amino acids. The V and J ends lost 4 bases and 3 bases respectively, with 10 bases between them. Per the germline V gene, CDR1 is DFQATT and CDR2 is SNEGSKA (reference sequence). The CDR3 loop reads CSATGVSYEQYF. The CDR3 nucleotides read TGCAGTGCTACAGGGGTAAGCTACGAGCAGTACTTC.

The CDR3 loop is CSARRTGKETQYF. CDR3 DNA: TGCAGTGCTAGGAGGACAGGGAAGGAGACCCAGTACTTC. This chain uses TRBV20-1 with TRBJ2-5; TRBD1 agrees at 8 bases. The length of the CDR3 is 13 residues. With 3 bases clipped from V and 5 bases from J, the junction kept 5 bases outside the gene matches. Germline CDR1 is DFQATT and CDR2 is SNEGSKA (reference sequence).

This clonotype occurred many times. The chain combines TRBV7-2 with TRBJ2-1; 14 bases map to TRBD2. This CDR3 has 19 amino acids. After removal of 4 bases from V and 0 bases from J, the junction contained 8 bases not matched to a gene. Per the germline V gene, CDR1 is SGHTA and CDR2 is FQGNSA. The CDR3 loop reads CASSSQGTSGGRSYNEQFF. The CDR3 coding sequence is TGTGCCAGCAGCTCCCAGGGGACTAGCGGGGGCCGCTCCTACAATGAGCAGTTCTTC.

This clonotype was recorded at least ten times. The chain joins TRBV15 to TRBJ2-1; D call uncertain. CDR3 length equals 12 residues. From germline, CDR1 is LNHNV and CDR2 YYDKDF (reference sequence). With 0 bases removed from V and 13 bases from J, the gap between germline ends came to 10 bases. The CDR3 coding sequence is TGTGCCACCAGCAGAGATCAGGTGCGTCAGTTCTTC. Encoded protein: CATSRDQVRQFF. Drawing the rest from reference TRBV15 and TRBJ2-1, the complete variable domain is DAMVIQNPRYQVTQFGKPVTLSCSQTLNHNVMYWYQQKSSQAPKLLFHYYDKDFNNEADTPDNFQSRRPNTSFCFLDIRSPGLGDTAMYLCATSRDQVRQFFGPGTRLTVL.

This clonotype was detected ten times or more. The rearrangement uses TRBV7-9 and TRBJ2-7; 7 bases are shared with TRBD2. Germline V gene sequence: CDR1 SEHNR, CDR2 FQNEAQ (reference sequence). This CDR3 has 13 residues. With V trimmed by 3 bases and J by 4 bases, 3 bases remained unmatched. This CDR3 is CASSLSGGYEQYF. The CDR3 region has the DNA TGTGCCAGCAGCTTGTCGGGGGGATACGAGCAGTACTTC.

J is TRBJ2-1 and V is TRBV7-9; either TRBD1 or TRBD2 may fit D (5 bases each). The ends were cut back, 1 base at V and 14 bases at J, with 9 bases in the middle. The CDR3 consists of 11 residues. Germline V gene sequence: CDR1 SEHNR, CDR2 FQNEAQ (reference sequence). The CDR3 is CASSLGDEKFF. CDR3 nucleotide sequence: TGTGCCAGCAGCTTAGGGGACGAGAAGTTCTTC.

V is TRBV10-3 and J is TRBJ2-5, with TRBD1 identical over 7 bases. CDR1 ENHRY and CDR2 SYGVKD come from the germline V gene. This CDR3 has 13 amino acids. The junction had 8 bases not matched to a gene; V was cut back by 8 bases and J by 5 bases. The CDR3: CAIGTGEGETQYF. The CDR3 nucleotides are TGTGCCATCGGAACAGGGGAAGGCGAGACCCAGTACTTC.

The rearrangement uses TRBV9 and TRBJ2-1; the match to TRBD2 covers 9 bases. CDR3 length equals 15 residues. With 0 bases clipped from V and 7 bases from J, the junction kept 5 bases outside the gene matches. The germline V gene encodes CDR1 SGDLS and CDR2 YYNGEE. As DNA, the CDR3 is TGTGCCAGCAGCGTAGGAGCGGGGGGCACGAATGAGCAGTTCTTC. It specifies CASSVGAGGTNEQFF.

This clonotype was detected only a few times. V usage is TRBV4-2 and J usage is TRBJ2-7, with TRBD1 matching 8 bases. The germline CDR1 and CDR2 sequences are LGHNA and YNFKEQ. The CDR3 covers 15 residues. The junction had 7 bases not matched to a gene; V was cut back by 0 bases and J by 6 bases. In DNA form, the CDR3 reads TGTGCCAGCAGCCAAGATTCCAGGACAGGGAGCGAGCAGTACTTC. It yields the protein CASSQDSRTGSEQYF.

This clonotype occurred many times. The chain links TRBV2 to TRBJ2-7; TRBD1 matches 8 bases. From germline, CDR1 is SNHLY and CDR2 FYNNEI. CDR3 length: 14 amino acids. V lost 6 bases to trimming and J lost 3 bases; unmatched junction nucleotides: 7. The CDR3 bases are TGTGCCAGCAGCTTAGGACAGGGCCTCTACGAGCAGTACTTC. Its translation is CASSLGQGLYEQYF.

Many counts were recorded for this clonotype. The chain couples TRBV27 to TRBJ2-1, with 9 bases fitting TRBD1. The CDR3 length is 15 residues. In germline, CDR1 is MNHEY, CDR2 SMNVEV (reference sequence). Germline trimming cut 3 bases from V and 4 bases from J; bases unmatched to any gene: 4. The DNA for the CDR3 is TGTGCCAGCAGTTTCGACAGGGGGTATTACAATGAGCAGTTCTTC. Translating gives CASSFDRGYYNEQFF.

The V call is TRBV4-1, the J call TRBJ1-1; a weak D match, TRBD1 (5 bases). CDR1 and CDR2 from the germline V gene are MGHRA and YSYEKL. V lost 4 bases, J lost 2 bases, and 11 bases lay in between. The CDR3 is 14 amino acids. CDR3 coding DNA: TGCGCCAGCAGCCCCAGGGTGGTCAACACTGAAGCTTTCTTT. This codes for CASSPRVVNTEAFF.

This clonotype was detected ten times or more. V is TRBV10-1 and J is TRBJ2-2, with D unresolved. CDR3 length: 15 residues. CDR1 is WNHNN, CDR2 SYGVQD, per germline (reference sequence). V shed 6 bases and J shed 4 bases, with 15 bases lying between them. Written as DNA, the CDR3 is TGCGCCAGCAGCCCCGCTGGGGTAGGCACCGGGGAGCTGTTTTTT. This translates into CASSPAGVGTGELFF.

Here the CDR3 DNA reads TGTGCCAGCAGCCCCGGGACAGGGACAAATCAGCCCCAGCATTTT. Encoded protein: CASSPGTGTNQPQHF. This chain connects TRBV12-3 or TRBV12-4 to TRBJ1-5; 9 bases match TRBD1. V lost 6 bases to trimming and J lost 4 bases; unmatched junction nucleotides: 7. This CDR3 is 15 amino acids long.

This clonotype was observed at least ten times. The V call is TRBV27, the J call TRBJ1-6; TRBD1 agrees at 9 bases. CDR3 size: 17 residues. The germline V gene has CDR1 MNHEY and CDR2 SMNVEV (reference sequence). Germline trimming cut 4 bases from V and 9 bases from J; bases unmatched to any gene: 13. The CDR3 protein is CASSSQRSGTGTSPLHF. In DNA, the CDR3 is TGTGCCAGCAGTTCTCAAAGATCCGGGACAGGGACTTCACCCCTCCACTTT.